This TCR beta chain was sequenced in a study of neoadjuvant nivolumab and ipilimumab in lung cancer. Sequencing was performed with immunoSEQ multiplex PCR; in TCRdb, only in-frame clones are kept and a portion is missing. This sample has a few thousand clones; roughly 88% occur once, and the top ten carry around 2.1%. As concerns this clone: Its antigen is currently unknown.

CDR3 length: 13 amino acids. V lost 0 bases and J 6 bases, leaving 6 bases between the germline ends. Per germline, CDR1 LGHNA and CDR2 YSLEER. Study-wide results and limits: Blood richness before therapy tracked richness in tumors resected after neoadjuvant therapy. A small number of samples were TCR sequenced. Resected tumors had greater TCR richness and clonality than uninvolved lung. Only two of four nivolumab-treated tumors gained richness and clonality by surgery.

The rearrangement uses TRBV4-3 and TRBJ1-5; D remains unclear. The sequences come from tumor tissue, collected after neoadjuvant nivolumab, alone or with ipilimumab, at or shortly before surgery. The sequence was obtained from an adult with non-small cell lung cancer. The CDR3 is CASSQDLLQPQHF. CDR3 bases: TGCGCCAGCAGCCAAGATCTCCTTCAGCCCCAGCATTTT.